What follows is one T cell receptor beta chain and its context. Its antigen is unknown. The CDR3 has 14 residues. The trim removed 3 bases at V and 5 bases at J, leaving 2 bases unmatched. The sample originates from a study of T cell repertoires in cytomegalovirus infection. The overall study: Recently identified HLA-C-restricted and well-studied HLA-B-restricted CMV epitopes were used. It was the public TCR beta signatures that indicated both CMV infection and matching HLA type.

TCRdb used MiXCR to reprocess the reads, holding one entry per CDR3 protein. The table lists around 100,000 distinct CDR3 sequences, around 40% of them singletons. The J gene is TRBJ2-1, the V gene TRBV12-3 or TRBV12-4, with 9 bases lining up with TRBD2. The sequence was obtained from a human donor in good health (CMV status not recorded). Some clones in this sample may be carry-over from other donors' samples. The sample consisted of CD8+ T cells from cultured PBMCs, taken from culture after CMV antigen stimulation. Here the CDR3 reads CASSFASGDNEQFF. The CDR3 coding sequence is TGTGCCAGCAGTTTTGCTAGCGGGGACAATGAGCAGTTCTTC.